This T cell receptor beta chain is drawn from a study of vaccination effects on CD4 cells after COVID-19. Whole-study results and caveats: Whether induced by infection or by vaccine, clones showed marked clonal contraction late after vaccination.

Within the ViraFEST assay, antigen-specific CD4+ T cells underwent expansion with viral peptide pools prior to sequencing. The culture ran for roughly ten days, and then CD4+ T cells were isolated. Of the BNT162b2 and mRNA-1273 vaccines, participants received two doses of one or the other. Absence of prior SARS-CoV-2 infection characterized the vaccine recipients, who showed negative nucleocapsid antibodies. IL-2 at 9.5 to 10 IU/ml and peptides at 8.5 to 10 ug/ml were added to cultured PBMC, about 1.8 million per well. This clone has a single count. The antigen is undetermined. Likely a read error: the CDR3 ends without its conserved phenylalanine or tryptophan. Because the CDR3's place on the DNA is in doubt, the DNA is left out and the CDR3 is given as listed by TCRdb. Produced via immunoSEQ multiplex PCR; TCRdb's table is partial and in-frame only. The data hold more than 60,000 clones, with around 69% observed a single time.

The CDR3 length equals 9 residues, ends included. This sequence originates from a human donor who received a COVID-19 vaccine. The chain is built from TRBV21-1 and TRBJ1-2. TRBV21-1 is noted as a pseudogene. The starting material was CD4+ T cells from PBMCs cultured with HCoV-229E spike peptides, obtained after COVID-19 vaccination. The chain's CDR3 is CASSTSARL.